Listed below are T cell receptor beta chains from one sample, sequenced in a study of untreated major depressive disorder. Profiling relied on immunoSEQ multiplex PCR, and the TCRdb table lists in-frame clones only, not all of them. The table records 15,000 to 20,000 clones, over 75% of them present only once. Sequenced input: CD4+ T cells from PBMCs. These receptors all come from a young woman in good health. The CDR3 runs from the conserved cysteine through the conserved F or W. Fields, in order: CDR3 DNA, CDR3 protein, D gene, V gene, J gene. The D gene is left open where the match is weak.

cdr3_nt: TGTGCCATCAGTGAGTCGGACCAGGGGAGCTACGAGCAGTACTTC
cdr3_aa: CAISESDQGSYEQYF
d_call: -
v_call: TRBV10-3
j_call: TRBJ2-7

cdr3_nt: TGCGCCAGCAGTGAGTCGAGGACAGCTACACCTGAAGCTTTCTTT
cdr3_aa: CASSESRTATPEAFF
d_call: -
v_call: TRBV10-2
j_call: TRBJ1-1

cdr3_nt: TGTGCCAGCAGTTGGTGGCGAGATCAGCCCCAGCATTTT
cdr3_aa: CASSWWRDQPQHF
d_call: -
v_call: TRBV28
j_call: TRBJ1-5

cdr3_nt: TGTGCCAGCAGCCTACGGACTGGACTAGCGGGCGAGCAGTTCTTC
cdr3_aa: CASSLRTGLAGEQFF
d_call: TRBD2
v_call: TRBV2
j_call: TRBJ2-1

cdr3_nt: TGTGCCAGCAGTATCGGACTAGCGGGAGGCAATGAGCAGTTCTTC
cdr3_aa: CASSIGLAGGNEQFF
d_call: TRBD2
v_call: TRBV6-5
j_call: TRBJ2-1

cdr3_nt: TGCGCCAGCAGCTATGGGGGGGAAGATTCACCCCTCCACTTT
cdr3_aa: CASSYGGEDSPLHF
d_call: -
v_call: TRBV5-1
j_call: TRBJ1-6

cdr3_nt: TGTGCCAGCAGCTTAGGGACAGGCCGCTTTCAAGAGACCCAGTACTTC
cdr3_aa: CASSLGTGRFQETQYF
d_call: TRBD1
v_call: TRBV7-9
j_call: TRBJ2-5

cdr3_nt: TGTGCCAGCAGCTTAAGCGGGGCGGGAGAGACCCAGTACTTC
cdr3_aa: CASSLSGAGETQYF
d_call: TRBD2
v_call: TRBV7-2
j_call: TRBJ2-5

cdr3_nt: TGTGCCAGCAGCCCACGGGACAGGGGCGCCAATGAGCAGTTCTTC
cdr3_aa: CASSPRDRGANEQFF
d_call: TRBD1
v_call: TRBV28
j_call: TRBJ2-1

cdr3_nt: TGTGCCAGCAGCCAAGCTGGCTTAGCGGGAGGGGTTGAGCAGTTCTTC
cdr3_aa: CASSQAGLAGGVEQFF
d_call: TRBD2
v_call: TRBV14
j_call: TRBJ2-1

cdr3_nt: TGTGCCAGCAGCACAAACGGGGAAAAACTGTTTTTT
cdr3_aa: CASSTNGEKLFF
d_call: -
v_call: TRBV4-2
j_call: TRBJ1-4